Listed below are T cell receptor beta chains from one sample, sequenced in a study of shared clonotypes between healthy human individuals. Produced via immunoSEQ multiplex PCR; TCRdb's table is partial and in-frame only. The sample lists about 2 million clones; about 95% were seen once. The sample taken for sequencing was naive CD8+ T cells sorted from blood. These receptors originate from a man between 18 and 35 years old in good health. The CDR3 runs from the conserved cysteine through the conserved F or W.

CDR3 protein | V gene
CASSPGQGHTYEQYF | TRBV5-4
CASSLGSGVLGNEQFF | TRBV7-6
CAWIGDSLFWGASTGELFF | TRBV30
CASSQGDSEQFF | TRBV5-1
CASSQDRRAVASWVSTDTQYF | TRBV4-3
CASSFITGLTGNEQFF | TRBV27
CASSLGSYRALDTGELFF | TRBV7-2
CASSSGQGYHEQFF | TRBV6-5
CASSIDHGSSYEQYF | TRBV19
CSVESGIGTGELFF | TRBV29-1
CASSLGGGDRLFF | TRBV7-6
CASSLVPSGRLGELFF | TRBV13
CASSEELGWQPQHF | TRBV6-1
CASSVQGQGKETQYF | TRBV9
CASSPNYNEQFF | TRBV27
CASSHGTGNYEQYF | TRBV6-5
CASSLVSPGPGNSPLHF | TRBV5-5
CASSLSSYNEQFF | TRBV6-5
CASSHTAPVGELFF | TRBV28
CASSPVIAGDRELFF | TRBV4-3
CASSLVADARDGYTF | TRBV7-9
CASSQDGERGYGYTF | TRBV4-3
CASSEGGENTEAFF | TRBV9
CSVIGDRAEQYF | TRBV29-1
CASSPRTAWSSYEQYF | TRBV5-6
CASSTTGIAGANVLTF | TRBV18
CASTSTGVSNQPQHF | TRBV19
CASSLSRSAGLFF | TRBV27
CASSLGSGRFLDTQYF | TRBV13
CASSHRDGSDTQYF | TRBV25-1
CASSLLGGAGEKLFF | TRBV27
CASSQNRGGIAEAFF | TRBV6-6
CASSLSAGSGDQPQHF | TRBV27
CALDEGDYEQYF | TRBV30
CASSLGAGGLSPLHF | TRBV7-6
CASSLVGQGAYEQYF | TRBV7-8
CASTPIRTGGDTGELFF | TRBV27
CASSEGQGRGQPQHF | TRBV2
CASSLDTGGGSYNEQFF | TRBV7-8
CASSQVRGTDTQYF | TRBV4-3
CTSSLVQGFEDTQYF | TRBV7-9
CASSIWYGGGSPTDEQFF | TRBV19
CASSSHTGTVNTEAFF | TRBV7-8
CASSYQMNTEAFF | TRBV6-5
CASSLGLEAFF | TRBV5-4
CASSHRQGVNTEAFF | TRBV4-1
CASSYWGLAGEQTQYF | TRBV6-5
CASSESGSSYEQYF | TRBV6-1
CASSLANGGSEQYF | TRBV7-9
CASSLESGTIDSPLHF | TRBV7-9
CASEVGLAVNEQFF | TRBV10-2
CASTRMGEPQHF | TRBV5-4
CASSVRLAGGIHEQYF | TRBV9